What follows are 12 T cell receptor beta chains derived from one specimen sequenced in a study of cytomegalovirus exposure and HLA in healthy donors. PCR amplification relied on 60 Vbeta primers (plus 13 Jbeta primers). Generated by immunoSEQ multiplex PCR, the TCRdb table keeps only in-frame clones and is missing some. This table holds about 110,000 clones, approximately 79% found once. The specimen was PBMCs. These receptors were collected from a man aged 25-45 years in good health and CMV-seropositive.

The chain is built from TRBV5-6 and TRBJ1-2; D perhaps matches TRBD1 (6 bases). This CDR3 is 12 amino acids long. Germline V gene sequence: CDR1 SGHDT, CDR2 YYEEEE. The V and J ends lost 4 bases and 4 bases respectively, with 8 bases between them. DNA for the CDR3: TGTGCCAGCAGCACAGGGCCCTATGGCTACACCTTC. Protein: CASSTGPYGYTF.

The chain has TRBV7-2 and TRBJ1-1, with 7 bases aligning to TRBD1. Germline CDR1 SGHTA, CDR2 FQGNSA. The CDR3 is made up of 16 amino acids. V lost 2 bases and J lost 0; bases outside the gene matches: 6. CDR3 in amino acids: CASSLIGGRMNTEAFF. In nucleotides, the CDR3 is TGTGCCAGCAGCTTAATAGGGGGCAGGATGAACACTGAAGCTTTCTTT.

The count of this clone is one. V is TRBV6-1 and J is TRBJ1-4, with D tentatively TRBD1 (6 bases). V gave up 2 bases and J gave up 4 bases, with 8 bases separating them. Germline V gene lookup returns CDR1 MNHNS and CDR2 SASEGT. The CDR3 has 14 residues. CDR3 bases: TGTGCCAGCAGTGAAAGACAGGATAATGAAAAACTGTTTTTT. Residues: CASSERQDNEKLFF.

This clone was counted a single time. CDR3 DNA sequence: TGTGCCAGCAGCGGACAGGGCGAGGGCTCTGGAAACACCATATATTTT. Residues: CASSGQGEGSGNTIYF. The rearrangement links TRBV2 to TRBJ1-3, with 8 bases that match TRBD1. The CDR3 is made up of 16 amino acids. J lost 0 bases, V lost 6 bases, and 7 bases had no gene match. The germline V gene encodes CDR1 SNHLY and CDR2 FYNNEI. The complete variable domain, with remaining parts taken from reference TRBV2 and TRBJ1-3, reads EPEVTQTPSHQVTQMGQEVILRCVPISNHLYFYWYRQILGQKVEFLVSFYNNEISEKSEIFDDQFSVERPDGSNFTLKIRSTKLEDSAMYFCASSGQGEGSGNTIYFGEGSWLTVV.

This chain joins TRBV27 and TRBJ2-3; weak D call: TRBD2 (5 bases). The CDR3 loop spans 16 amino acids. CDR1 and CDR2 from the germline V gene are MNHEY and SMNVEV (reference sequence). The V gene lost 7 bases and the J gene lost 0 bases, with 17 bases spanning the gap. As DNA, the CDR3 is TGTGCCAGCACCCCTTGGCGGGCCACAAGCACAGATACGCAGTATTTT. Translating gives CASTPWRATSTDTQYF.

The chain joins TRBV19 to TRBJ1-2, with D maybe TRBD1 (6 bases). Trimming removed 7 bases at V and 1 base at J, with 7 bases between. CDR1 LNHDA and CDR2 SQIVND come from the germline V gene (reference sequence). CDR3 size: 12 residues. The CDR3 region is CASTDSNYGYTF. CDR3 nucleotides: TGTGCCAGTACGGACAGTAACTATGGCTACACCTTC.

CDR3: CATSQGPNVLTF. CDR3 DNA sequence: TGTGCCACCTCACAGGGACCCAACGTCCTGACTTTC. This chain joins TRBV25-1 and TRBJ2-6; the D gene is possibly TRBD1 (6 bases). The CDR3 runs to 12 residues. V was clipped by 10 bases and J by 8 bases, with 12 bases between them. Germline assignment: CDR1 MGHDK and CDR2 SYGVNS. Drawing the rest from reference TRBV25-1 and TRBJ2-6, the complete variable domain is EADIYQTPRYLVIGTGKKITLECSQTMGHDKMYWYQQDPGMELHLIHYSYGVNSTEKGDLSSESTVSRIRTEHFPLTLESARPSHTSQYLCATSQGPNVLTFGAGSRLTVL.

The chain links TRBV7-9 to TRBJ2-5; 11 positions match TRBD2. This CDR3 is built from 13 residues. Unmatched junction bases numbered 5, after V lost 11 bases and J lost 3 bases. Germline CDR1 SEHNR, CDR2 FQNEAQ (reference sequence). CDR3 sequence: CAGLAGGEETQYF. The CDR3 nucleotides are TGTGCCGGGTTAGCGGGGGGGGAAGAGACCCAGTACTTC. Using reference TRBV7-9 and TRBJ2-5 for the parts outside the CDR3, the full variable domain is DTGVSQNPRHKITKRGQNVTFRCDPISEHNRLYWYRQTLGQGPEFLTYFQNEAQLEKSRLLSDRFSAERPKGSFSTLEIQRTEQGDSAMYLCAGLAGGEETQYFGPGTRLLVL.

The rearrangement links TRBV6-5 to TRBJ2-7, with D maybe TRBD2 (6 bases). CDR3 size: 14 residues. Trimming stripped 2 bases from V and 2 bases from J, with 10 bases between. Germline loops: CDR1 MNHEY, CDR2 SVGAGI. DNA for the CDR3: TGTGCCAGCAGTTACGACGGGGGAACCTACGAGCAGTACTTC. Translating gives CASSYDGGTYEQYF.

V usage is TRBV18 and J usage is TRBJ2-1, with 8 bases that match TRBD1. Germline V gene lookup returns CDR1 KGHSH and CDR2 LQKENI. The CDR3 spans 15 residues. Trimming took 3 bases from V and 2 from J; bases not matched to a gene: 3. In nucleotides, the CDR3 is TGTGCCAGCTCACCGGGACAGGTAACCTACAATGAGCAGTTCTTC. Translation gives CASSPGQVTYNEQFF.

This clone was recorded only once. The chain employs TRBV11-2 and TRBJ2-7, with TRBD1 matching over 12 bases. The V gene's germline CDR1 is SGHAT and CDR2 FQNNGV. The V and J ends lost 5 bases and 4 bases, in that order; junction bases with no gene match: 9. This CDR3 region has 16 residues. CDR3 in DNA: TGTGCCAGCAGCCCCCGCCCGGGACAGGGGGCGTACGAGCAGTACTTC. Translation: CASSPRPGQGAYEQYF.

J is TRBJ1-2 and V is TRBV18, with 7 bases lining up with TRBD1. V lost 0 bases, J lost 5 bases, and 3 bases stayed unmatched. Germline V gene lookup returns CDR1 KGHSH and CDR2 LQKENI. CDR3 length equals 14 residues. This CDR3 reads CASSPPGQRYGYTF. The CDR3 bases are TGTGCCAGCTCACCACCGGGACAGAGATATGGCTACACCTTC. Using reference TRBV18 and TRBJ1-2 for the parts outside the CDR3, the full variable domain is NAGVMQNPRHLVRRRGQEARLRCSPMKGHSHVYWYRQLPEEGLKFMVYLQKENIIDESGMPKERFSAEFPKEGPSILRIQQVVRGDSAAYFCASSPPGQRYGYTFGSGTRLTVV.